This T cell receptor beta chain was profiled in a study of cytomegalovirus exposure and HLA in healthy donors. Study-wide results and limits: Later on, an analysis tied roughly 17,000 TCR beta sequences to HLA alleles at 0.05 false discovery rate. A prior analysis recorded that most TCR beta V segments were productive about 90% or about 30% of the time.

A multiplex PCR was run with 60 Vbeta primers and 13 Jbeta primers. Generated by immunoSEQ multiplex PCR, the TCRdb table keeps only in-frame clones and is missing some. The top ten clones hold 5.5% to 7% of a sample with around 130,000 clones, more than 60% of them seen once. As to this clone: The antigen is unknown.

The CDR3 totals 14 residues. Losses at the gene ends were 4 bases for V and 4 bases for J; bases not matched to a gene: 8. Per the germline V gene, CDR1 is SGHDT and CDR2 is YYEEEE. The chain has TRBV5-6 and TRBJ2-7; 7 bases match TRBD2. Sequencing input: PBMCs. The sequence came from a woman aged 55-75 years in good health and CMV-seronegative. CDR3 nucleotide sequence: TGTGCCAGCAGCCCCTGGGGGGGAGCGTACGAGCAGTACTTC. Translating gives CASSPWGGAYEQYF.